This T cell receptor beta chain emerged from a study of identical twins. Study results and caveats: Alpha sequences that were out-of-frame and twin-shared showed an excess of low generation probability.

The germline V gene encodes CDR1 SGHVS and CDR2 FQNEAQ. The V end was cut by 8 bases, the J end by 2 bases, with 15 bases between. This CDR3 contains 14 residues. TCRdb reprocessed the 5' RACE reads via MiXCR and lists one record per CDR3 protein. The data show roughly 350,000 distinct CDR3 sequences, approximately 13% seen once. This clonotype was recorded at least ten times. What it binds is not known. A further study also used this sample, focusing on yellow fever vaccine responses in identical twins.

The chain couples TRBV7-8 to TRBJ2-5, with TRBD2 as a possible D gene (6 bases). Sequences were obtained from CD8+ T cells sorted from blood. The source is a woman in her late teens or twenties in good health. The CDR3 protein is CASSQDYLQETQYF. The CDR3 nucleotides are TGTGCCAGCTCCCAGGACTATCTTCAAGAGACCCAGTACTTC.